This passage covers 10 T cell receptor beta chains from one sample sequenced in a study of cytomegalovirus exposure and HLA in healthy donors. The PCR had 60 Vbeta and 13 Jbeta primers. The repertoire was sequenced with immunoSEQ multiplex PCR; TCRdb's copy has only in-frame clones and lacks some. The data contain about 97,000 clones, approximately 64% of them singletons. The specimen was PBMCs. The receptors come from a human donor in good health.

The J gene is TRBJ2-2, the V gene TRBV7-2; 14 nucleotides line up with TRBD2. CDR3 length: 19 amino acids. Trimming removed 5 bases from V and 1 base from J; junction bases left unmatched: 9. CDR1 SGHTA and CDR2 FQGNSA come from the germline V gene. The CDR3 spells CASSPGLAGVNWNTGELFF. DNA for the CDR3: TGTGCCAGCAGCCCGGGACTAGCGGGAGTTAATTGGAACACCGGGGAGCTGTTTTTT.

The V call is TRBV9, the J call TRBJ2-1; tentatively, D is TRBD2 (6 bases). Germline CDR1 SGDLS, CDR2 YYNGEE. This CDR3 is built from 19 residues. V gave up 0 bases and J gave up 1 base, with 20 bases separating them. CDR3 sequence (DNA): TGTGCCAGCAGCGTAGCGGGGTGGAGGGAAGTGGGATCCTACAATGAGCAGTTCTTC. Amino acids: CASSVAGWREVGSYNEQFF.

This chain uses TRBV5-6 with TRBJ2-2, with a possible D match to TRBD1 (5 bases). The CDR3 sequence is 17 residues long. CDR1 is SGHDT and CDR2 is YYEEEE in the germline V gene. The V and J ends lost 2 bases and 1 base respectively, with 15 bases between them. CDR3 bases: TGTGCCAGCAGCTTTGGTGTCGGCAGGGTGAACACCGGGGAGCTGTTTTTT. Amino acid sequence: CASSFGVGRVNTGELFF.

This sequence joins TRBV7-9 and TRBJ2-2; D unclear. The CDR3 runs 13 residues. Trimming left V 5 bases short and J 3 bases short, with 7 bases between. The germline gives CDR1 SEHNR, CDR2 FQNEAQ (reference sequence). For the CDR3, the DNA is TGTGCCAGCAGCCTGACTTACACCGGGGAGCTGTTTTTT. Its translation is CASSLTYTGELFF.

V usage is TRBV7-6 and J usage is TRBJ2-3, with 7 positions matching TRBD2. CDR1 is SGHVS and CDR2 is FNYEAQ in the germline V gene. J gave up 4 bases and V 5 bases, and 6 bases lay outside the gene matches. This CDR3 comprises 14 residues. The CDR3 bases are TGTGCCAGCAGCCGGACTAGTAGGTCAGATACGCAGTATTTT. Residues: CASSRTSRSDTQYF.

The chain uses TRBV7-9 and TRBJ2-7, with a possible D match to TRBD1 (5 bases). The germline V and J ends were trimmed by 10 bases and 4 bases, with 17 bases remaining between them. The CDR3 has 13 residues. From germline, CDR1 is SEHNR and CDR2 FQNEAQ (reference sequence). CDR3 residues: CATESGADYEQYF. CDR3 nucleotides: TGTGCCACCGAAAGTGGGGCAGATTACGAGCAGTACTTC.

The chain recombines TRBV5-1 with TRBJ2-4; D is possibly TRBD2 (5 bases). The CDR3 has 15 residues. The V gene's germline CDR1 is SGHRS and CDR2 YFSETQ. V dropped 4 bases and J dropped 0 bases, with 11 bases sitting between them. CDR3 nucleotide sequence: TGCGCCAGCAGCCCCCTAAGCGGAGCCAAAAACATTCAGTACTTC. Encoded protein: CASSPLSGAKNIQYF.

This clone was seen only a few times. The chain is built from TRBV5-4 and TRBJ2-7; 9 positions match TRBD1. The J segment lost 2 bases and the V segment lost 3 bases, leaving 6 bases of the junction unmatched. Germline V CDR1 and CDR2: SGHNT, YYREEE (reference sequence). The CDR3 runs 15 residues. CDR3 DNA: TGTGCCAGCAGCTCTGACAGGGGGGGGACCTACGAGCAGTACTTC. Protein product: CASSSDRGGTYEQYF.

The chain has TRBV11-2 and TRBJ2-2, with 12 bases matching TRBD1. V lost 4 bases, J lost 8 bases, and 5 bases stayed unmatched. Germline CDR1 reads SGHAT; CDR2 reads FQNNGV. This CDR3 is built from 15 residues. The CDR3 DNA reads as TGTGCCAGCAGCTCGGGACAGGGGGCGCGAGGGGAGCTGTTTTTT. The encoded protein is CASSSGQGARGELFF.

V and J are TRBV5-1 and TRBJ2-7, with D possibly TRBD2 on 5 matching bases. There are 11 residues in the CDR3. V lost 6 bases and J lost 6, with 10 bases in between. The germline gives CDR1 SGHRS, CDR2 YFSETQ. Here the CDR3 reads CASTGVREQYF. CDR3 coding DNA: TGCGCCAGCACCGGGGTACGCGAGCAGTACTTC. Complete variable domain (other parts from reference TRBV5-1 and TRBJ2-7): KAGVTQTPRYLIKTRGQQVTLSCSPISGHRSVSWYQQTPGQGLQFLFEYFSETQRNKGNFPGRFSGRQFSNSRSEMNVSTLELGDSALYLCASTGVREQYFGPGTRLTVT.